This TCR beta chain was identified in a study of cytomegalovirus exposure and HLA in healthy donors. The overall study: Within an early data release were about 85 million unique TCRs drawn from HLA-typed donors.

The PCR ran on 60 Vbeta and 13 Jbeta primers. Measured with immunoSEQ multiplex PCR; TCRdb has only the in-frame clones, and not every one. The sample consists of 150,000 or so clones, more than 75% of them appearing once. The CDR3 runs 15 residues. Germline loops: CDR1 MGHRA, CDR2 YSYEKL. Trimming removed 0 bases from V and 7 bases from J, with 16 bases in between. Only one count was recorded for this clone. Material for sequencing was PBMCs. This chain uses TRBV4-1 with TRBJ2-7; maybe TRBD2 (6 bases). The origin of this receptor is a woman in her forties in good health and CMV-seropositive. The CDR3: CASSQEGLPGREQYF. The CDR3, as DNA: TGCGCCAGCAGCCAAGAAGGCTTACCTGGGAGGGAGCAGTACTTC.